The 7 T cell receptor beta chains below were found in one sample sequenced in a study of CD8 T cells in Susac syndrome (dated by TCRdb to the late 2010s). The library was prepared using the immunoSEQ multiplex PCR assay. RNA was extracted with the RNeasy kit and roughly 0.5 to 1 ug was reverse transcribed using random hexamers. In-frame beta chains were kept once TCRdb had trimmed the public reads at Q25 with fastp and called clones with MiXCR. Rows with one shared CDR3 protein collapse into an entry with the most common genes and DNA. This sample gives 70,000 or so distinct CDR3 sequences in total; about 94% of them show up just once. The ten most abundant clones make up under 0.6% of the sample. Sequencing used CD8+ T cells from PBMCs. These receptors were obtained from a human donor with multiple sclerosis.

The CDR3 region is CASSPEPEPWSTDTQYF. The CDR3, as DNA: TGTGCCAGCAGCCCCGAACCAGAGCCTTGGAGCACAGATACGCAGTATTTT. V gene TRBV13 combines with J gene TRBJ2-3; D is undetermined. V lost 5 bases and J lost 0, with 18 bases in between. This CDR3 has 17 residues. Germline loops: CDR1 PRHDT, CDR2 FYEKMQ (reference sequence). Drawing the rest from reference TRBV13 and TRBJ2-3, the complete variable domain is AAGVIQSPRHLIKEKRETATLKCYPIPRHDTVYWYQQGPGQDPQFLISFYEKMQSDKGSIPDRFSAQQFSDYHSELNMSSLELGDSALYFCASSPEPEPWSTDTQYFGPGTRLTVL.

The V call is TRBV7-8, the J call TRBJ2-7; either TRBD1 or TRBD2 may fit D (6 bases each). The germline V gene encodes CDR1 SGHVS and CDR2 FQNEAQ. The CDR3 consists of 13 residues. The germline V and J ends were trimmed by 7 bases and 6 bases, with 16 bases remaining between them. The CDR3 reads CASTGAPSVEQYF. In DNA form, the CDR3 reads TGTGCCAGCACGGGGGCGCCGTCGGTCGAGCAGTACTTC.

The chain recombines TRBV7-9 with TRBJ2-5, with no clear D. The V end lost 2 bases, the J end lost 0 bases, and 4 bases lay between the germline ends. The germline V gene has CDR1 SEHNR and CDR2 FQNEAQ (reference sequence). The CDR3 extends over 13 amino acids. CDR3 protein: CASSLTDQETQYF. The CDR3 region has the DNA TGTGCCAGCAGCTTAACAGACCAAGAGACCCAGTACTTC.

The chain is built from TRBV6-4 and TRBJ2-1; no firm D call. There are 15 residues in the CDR3. Trimming left V 0 bases short and J 3 bases short, with 9 bases between. Germline-derived CDR1 and CDR2 are MRHNA and SNTAGT. The CDR3 nucleotides are TGTGCCAGCAGTGACTCGAGTCGAGACTACAATGAGCAGTTCTTC. Residues: CASSDSSRDYNEQFF.

The chain couples TRBV18 to TRBJ2-5; D not resolved. This CDR3 comprises 12 residues. Trimming stripped 2 bases from V and 5 bases from J, with 6 bases between. Per the germline V gene, CDR1 is KGHSH and CDR2 is LQKENI. The CDR3 nucleotides are TGTGCCAGCTCACCAGTCGGTGAGACCCAGTACTTC. Residues: CASSPVGETQYF.

The V gene is TRBV6-5, the J gene TRBJ1-6; TRBD1 might be the D (5 bases). CDR3 length: 14 residues. V was clipped by 2 bases and J by 9 bases, with 11 bases between them. Germline assignment: CDR1 MNHEY and CDR2 SVGAGI. The CDR3 reads CASSYGGSRSPLHF. CDR3 nucleotides: TGTGCCAGCAGTTACGGGGGGAGTCGTTCACCCCTCCACTTT.

J is TRBJ2-7 and V is TRBV20-1, with TRBD2 matching 11 bases. Looked up from germline, CDR1 is DFQATT and CDR2 is SNEGSKA (reference sequence). V lost 6 bases to trimming and J lost 4 bases; unmatched junction nucleotides: 8. This CDR3 has 14 residues. The CDR3 nucleotides are TGCAGTGCATCCGGGACTAGCGGCCCTTACGAGCAGTACTTC. Residues: CSASGTSGPYEQYF.